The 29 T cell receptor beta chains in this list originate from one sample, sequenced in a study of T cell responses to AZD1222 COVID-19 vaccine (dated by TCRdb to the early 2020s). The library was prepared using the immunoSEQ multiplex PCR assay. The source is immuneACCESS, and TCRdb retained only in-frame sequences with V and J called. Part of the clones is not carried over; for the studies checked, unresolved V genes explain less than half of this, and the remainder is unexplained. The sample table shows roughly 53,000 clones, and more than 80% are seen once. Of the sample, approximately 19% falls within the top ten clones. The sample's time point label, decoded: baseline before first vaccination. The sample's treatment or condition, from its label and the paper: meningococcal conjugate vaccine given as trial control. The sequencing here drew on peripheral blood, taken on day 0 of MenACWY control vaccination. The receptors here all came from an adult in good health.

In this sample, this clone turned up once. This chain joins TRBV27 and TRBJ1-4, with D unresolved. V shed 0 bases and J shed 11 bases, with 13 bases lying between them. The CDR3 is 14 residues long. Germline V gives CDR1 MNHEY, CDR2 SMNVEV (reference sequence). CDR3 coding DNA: TGTGCCAGCAGTTTATCGTCTCGGGTGGTGAAACTGTTTTTT. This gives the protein CASSLSSRVVKLFF.

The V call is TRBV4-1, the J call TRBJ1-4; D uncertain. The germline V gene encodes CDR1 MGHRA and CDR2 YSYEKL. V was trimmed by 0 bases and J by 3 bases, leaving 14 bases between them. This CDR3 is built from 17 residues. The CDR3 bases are TGCGCCAGCAGCCAAGATAGGTCGGCCAGCCCTAATGAAAAACTGTTTTTT. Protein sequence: CASSQDRSASPNEKLFF.

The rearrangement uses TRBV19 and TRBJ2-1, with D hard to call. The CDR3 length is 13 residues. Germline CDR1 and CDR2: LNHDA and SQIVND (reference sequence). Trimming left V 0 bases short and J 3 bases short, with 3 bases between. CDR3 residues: CASSIDSYNEQFF. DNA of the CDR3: TGTGCCAGTAGTATAGACAGCTACAATGAGCAGTTCTTC.

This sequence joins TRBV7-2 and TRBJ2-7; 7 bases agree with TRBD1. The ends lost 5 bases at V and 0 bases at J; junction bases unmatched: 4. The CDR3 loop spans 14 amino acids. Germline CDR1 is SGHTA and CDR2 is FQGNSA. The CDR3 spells CASSQTGNSYEQYF. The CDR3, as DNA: TGTGCCAGCAGCCAGACAGGGAACTCCTACGAGCAGTACTTC.

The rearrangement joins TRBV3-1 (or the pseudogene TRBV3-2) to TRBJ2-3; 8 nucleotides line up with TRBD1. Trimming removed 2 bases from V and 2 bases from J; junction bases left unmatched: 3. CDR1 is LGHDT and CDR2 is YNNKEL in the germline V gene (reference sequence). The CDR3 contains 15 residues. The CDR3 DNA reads TGTGCCAGCAGCCAAAGGACAGGGAACACAGATACGCAGTATTTT. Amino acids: CASSQRTGNTDTQYF.

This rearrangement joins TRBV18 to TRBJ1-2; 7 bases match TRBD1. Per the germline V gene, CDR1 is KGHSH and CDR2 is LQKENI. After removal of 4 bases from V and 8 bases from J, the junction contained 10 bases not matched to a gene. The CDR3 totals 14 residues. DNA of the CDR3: TGTGCCAGCTCACTCGGACAGGAACATATGGGCTACACCTTC. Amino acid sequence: CASSLGQEHMGYTF.

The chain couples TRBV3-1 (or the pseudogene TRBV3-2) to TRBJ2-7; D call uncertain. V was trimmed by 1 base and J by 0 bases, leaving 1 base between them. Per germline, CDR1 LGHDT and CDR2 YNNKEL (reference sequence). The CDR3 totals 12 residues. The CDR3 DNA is TGTGCCAGCAGCCAAGTCTCCTACGAGCAGTACTTC. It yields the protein CASSQVSYEQYF.

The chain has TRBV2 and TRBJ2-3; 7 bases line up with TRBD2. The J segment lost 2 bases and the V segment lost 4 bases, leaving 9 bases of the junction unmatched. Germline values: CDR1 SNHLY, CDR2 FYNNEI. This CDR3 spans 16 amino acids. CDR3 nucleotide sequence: TGTGCCAGCAGTGGCGGGTTGGGGGGGTCCACAGATACGCAGTATTTT. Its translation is CASSGGLGGSTDTQYF.

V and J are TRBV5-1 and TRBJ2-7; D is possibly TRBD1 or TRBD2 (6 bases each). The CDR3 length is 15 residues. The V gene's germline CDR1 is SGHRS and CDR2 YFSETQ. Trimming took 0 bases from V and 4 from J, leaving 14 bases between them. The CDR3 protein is CASSLEAGEAYEQYF. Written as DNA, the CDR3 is TGCGCCAGCAGCTTGGAGGCAGGGGAGGCTTACGAGCAGTACTTC.

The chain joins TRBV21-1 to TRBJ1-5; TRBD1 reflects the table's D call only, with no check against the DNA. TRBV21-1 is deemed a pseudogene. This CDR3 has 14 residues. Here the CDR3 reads CAPGDRGFNQPQHF. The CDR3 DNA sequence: TGTGCCCCGGGGGACAGGGGTTTCAATCAGCCCCAGCATTTT.

The CDR3 region has the DNA TGTGCCAGCAGCGAGACCCCCCGTTTAGTGGAGACCCAGTACTTC. It yields the protein CASSETPRLVETQYF. The chain employs TRBV2 and TRBJ2-5; unclear D gene. From germline, CDR1 is SNHLY and CDR2 FYNNEI. CDR3 size: 15 residues. Trimming removed 6 bases from V and 5 bases from J, with 19 bases in between.

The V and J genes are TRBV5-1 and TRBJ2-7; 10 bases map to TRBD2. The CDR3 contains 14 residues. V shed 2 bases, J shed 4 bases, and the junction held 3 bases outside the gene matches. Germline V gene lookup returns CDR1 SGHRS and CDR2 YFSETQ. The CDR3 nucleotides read TGCGCCAGCAGCTTAGCACTAGCGGGATACGAGCAGTACTTC. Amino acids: CASSLALAGYEQYF.

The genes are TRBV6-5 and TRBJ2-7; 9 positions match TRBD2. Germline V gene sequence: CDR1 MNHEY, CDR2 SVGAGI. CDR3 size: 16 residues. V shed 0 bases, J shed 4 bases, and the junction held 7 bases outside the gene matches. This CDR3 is CASSYSGLARNYEQYF. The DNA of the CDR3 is TGTGCCAGCAGTTACTCGGGACTAGCAAGAAATTACGAGCAGTACTTC.

The CDR3 nucleotides read TGCGCCAGCAGCCCTAGGCTCATAGCAGAGACCCAGTACTTC. Translated, it gives CASSPRLIAETQYF. The chain recombines TRBV4-3 with TRBJ2-5, with D unclear. Per the germline V gene, CDR1 is LGHNA and CDR2 is YSLEER. The germline V and J ends were trimmed by 4 bases and 4 bases, with 13 bases remaining between them. The CDR3 consists of 14 residues.

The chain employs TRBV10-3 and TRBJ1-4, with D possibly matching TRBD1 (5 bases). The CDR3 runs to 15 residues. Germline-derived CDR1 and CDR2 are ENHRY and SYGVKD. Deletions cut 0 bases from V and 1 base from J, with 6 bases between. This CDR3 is CAISESGGTNEKLFF. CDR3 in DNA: TGTGCCATCAGTGAGTCTGGGGGAACTAATGAAAAACTGTTTTTT.

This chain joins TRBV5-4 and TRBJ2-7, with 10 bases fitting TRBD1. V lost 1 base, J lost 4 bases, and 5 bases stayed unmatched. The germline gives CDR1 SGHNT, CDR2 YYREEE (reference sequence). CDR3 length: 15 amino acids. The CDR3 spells CASSLPGQGKYEQYF. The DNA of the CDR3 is TGTGCCAGCAGCTTGCCGGGACAGGGGAAGTACGAGCAGTACTTC.

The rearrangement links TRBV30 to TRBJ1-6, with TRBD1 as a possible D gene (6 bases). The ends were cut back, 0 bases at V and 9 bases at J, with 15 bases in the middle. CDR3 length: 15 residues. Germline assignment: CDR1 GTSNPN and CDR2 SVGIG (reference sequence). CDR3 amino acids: CAWSVGGRGSSPLHF. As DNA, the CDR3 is TGTGCCTGGAGTGTTGGGGGCAGGGGAAGTTCACCCCTCCACTTT. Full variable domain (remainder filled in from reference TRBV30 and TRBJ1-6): SQTIHQWPATLVQPVGSPLSLECTVEGTSNPNLYWYRQAAGRGLQLLFYSVGIGQISSEVPQNLSASRPQDRQFILSSKKLLLSDSGFYLCAWSVGGRGSSPLHFGNGTRLTVT.

The CDR3 spells CATSVFGTSGYNEQFF. The DNA of the CDR3 is TGTGCCACCAGTGTTTTCGGGACTAGCGGATACAATGAGCAGTTCTTC. The chain employs TRBV24-1 and TRBJ2-1, with TRBD2 identical over 11 bases. The CDR3 runs to 16 residues. Unmatched junction bases numbered 6, after V lost 5 bases and J lost 4 bases. CDR1 KGHDR and CDR2 SFDVKD come from the germline V gene.

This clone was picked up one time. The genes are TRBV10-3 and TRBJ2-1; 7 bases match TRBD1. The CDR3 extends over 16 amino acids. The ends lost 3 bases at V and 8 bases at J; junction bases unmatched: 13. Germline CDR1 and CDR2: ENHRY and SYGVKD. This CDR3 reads CAISERQGYSVYEQFF. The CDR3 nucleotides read TGTGCCATCAGTGAACGACAGGGATATTCGGTATATGAGCAGTTCTTC.

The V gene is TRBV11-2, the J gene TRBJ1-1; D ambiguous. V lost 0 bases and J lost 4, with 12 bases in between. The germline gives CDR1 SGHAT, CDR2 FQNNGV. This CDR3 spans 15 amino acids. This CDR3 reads CASSLDLGEGTEAFF. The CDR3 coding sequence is TGTGCCAGCAGCTTAGATCTGGGCGAGGGCACTGAAGCTTTCTTT.

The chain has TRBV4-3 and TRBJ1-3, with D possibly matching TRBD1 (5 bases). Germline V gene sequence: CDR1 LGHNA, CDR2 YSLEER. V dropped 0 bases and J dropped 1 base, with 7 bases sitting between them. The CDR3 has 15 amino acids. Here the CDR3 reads CASSQDWGSGNTIYF. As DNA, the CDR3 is TGCGCCAGCAGCCAAGATTGGGGGTCTGGAAACACCATATATTTT.

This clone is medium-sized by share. DNA of the CDR3: TGTGCCAGCAGTTTATCAGCGCAGGGGTATGGCTACACCTTC. It yields the protein CASSLSAQGYGYTF. The V gene is TRBV27, the J gene TRBJ1-2; a weak D match, TRBD1 (6 bases). The CDR3 has 14 amino acids. Germline CDR1 reads MNHEY; CDR2 reads SMNVEV (reference sequence). V lost 0 bases, J lost 5 bases, and 10 bases lay in between.

This CDR3 reads CSARREGAGELFF. CDR3 bases: TGCAGCGCAAGACGGGAGGGAGCCGGGGAGCTGTTTTTT. The rearrangement uses TRBV29-1 and TRBJ2-2; 8 nucleotides match TRBD2. This CDR3 has 13 amino acids. Germline V gene data show CDR1 as SQVTM and CDR2 as ANQGSEA. V lost 7 bases, J lost 6 bases, and 7 bases stayed unmatched.

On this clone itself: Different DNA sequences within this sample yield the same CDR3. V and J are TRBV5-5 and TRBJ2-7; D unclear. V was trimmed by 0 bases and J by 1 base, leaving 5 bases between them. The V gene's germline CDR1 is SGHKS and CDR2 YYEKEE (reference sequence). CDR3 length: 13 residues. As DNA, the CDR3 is TGTGCCAGCAGCTTGGTGGCGTCCTACGAGCAGTACTTC. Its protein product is CASSLVASYEQYF.

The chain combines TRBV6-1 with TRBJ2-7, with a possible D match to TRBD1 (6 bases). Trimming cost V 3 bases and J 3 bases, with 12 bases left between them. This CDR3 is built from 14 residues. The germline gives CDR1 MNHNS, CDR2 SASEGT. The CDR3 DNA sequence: TGTGCCAGCAGTGAGCATCCACAGGGCTACGAGCAGTACTTC. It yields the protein CASSEHPQGYEQYF.

CDR3: CASSYDGGYSNQPQHF. The DNA of the CDR3 is TGTGCCAGCAGTTACGATGGGGGTTATAGCAATCAGCCCCAGCATTTT. The chain joins TRBV6-5 to TRBJ1-5, with D tentatively TRBD1 (5 bases). The CDR3 runs 16 residues. Germline CDR1 reads MNHEY; CDR2 reads SVGAGI. Between the trimmed V and J ends, which lost 2 bases and 0 bases, there was a span of 11 bases.

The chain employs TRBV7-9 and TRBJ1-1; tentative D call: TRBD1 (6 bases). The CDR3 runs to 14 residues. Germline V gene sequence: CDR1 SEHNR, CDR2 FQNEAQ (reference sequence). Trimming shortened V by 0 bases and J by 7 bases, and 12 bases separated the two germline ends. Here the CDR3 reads CASSLAEWGLEAFF. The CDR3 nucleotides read TGTGCCAGCAGCTTAGCAGAATGGGGGCTTGAAGCTTTCTTT. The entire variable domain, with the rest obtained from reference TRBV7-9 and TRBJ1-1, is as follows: DTGVSQNPRHKITKRGQNVTFRCDPISEHNRLYWYRQTLGQGPEFLTYFQNEAQLEKSRLLSDRFSAERPKGSFSTLEIQRTEQGDSAMYLCASSLAEWGLEAFFGQGTRLTVV.

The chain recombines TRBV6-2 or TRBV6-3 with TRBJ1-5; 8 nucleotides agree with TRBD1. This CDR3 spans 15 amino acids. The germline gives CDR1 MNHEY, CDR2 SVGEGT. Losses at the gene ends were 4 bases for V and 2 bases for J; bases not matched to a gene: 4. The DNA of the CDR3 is TGTGCCAGCAGTTCCGCACAGGGGGGCAATCAGCCCCAGCATTTT. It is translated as CASSSAQGGNQPQHF.

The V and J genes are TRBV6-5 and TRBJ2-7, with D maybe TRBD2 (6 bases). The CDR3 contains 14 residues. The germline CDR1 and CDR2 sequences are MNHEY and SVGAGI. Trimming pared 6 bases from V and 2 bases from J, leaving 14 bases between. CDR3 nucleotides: TGTGCCAGCAGGGGGACTCTAACGGCCTACGAGCAGTACTTC. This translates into CASRGTLTAYEQYF.